The entry below gives a single T cell receptor beta chain sequence along with its context. Its recognized antigen is unknown. There are no base qualities to consult, and no much larger clone falls within one base. Donors were healthy HIV-negative adults with no recently reported acute infections or vaccinations. Every donor was a Caucasian adult living in Nashville, Tennessee, USA. CD4+ T cells were enriched by magnetic negative selection, after which naive cells were positively selected on CD45RA and the negative fraction was taken as the memory subset. After blood collection by leukapheresis, PBMCs were isolated using Ficoll-Histopaque density gradient centrifugation and then cryopreserved in the vapor phase of liquid nitrogen. Analytical flow cytometry was used to check the purity and quantity of every magnetically sorted T cell population. Genomic DNA was isolated from every sorted fraction and measured by UV absorbance on a Nanodrop 2000c.

CDR1 and CDR2 (SQVTM, ANQGSEA) derive from the germline V gene. The CDR3 numbers 12 residues from cysteine through phenylalanine. This entry keeps only the CDR3 DNA: 36 bases, framed from base 1. V and J are truncated by 7 bases and 3 bases respectively, leaving an intervening sequence of 10 bases. This entry is derived from a study of shared clonotypes between healthy human individuals (dated by TCRdb to the early 2020s). Turning to the overall study: The cohort included a few men and two women between 18 and 49 years of age. For each donor, three plates each were used for CD4 naive and CD4 memory, two plates were used for CD8 naive, and one plate was used for CD8 memory. Different laboratories and diverse techniques were used to prepare libraries and sequence TCR repertoires, to increase sequencing depth and limit assay-specific biases. Blood TCR repertoires of roughly five healthy adults were deeply sequenced to estimate repertoire size and the extent of clonotype sharing between individuals. Per donor, leukapheresis produced somewhere between about 0.9 and 9.5 billion PBMCs. Summary of the overall study and its limitations: Because the study included a small number of donors, the genetic and exposure-history diversity represented was limited. Higher generation probabilities were observed for clonotypes shared by all four sorted-subset donors than for non-shared clonotypes. Across four donors, roughly 5.4% of naive CD4, 3% to 3.5% of naive CD8, approximately 2.5% of memory CD4, and about 0.44% of memory CD8 clonotypes were shared. Sampling was restricted to blood, and TCR repertoires in tissue are likely to differ from TCR repertoires in blood. Rarefaction of sorted-subset datasets indicated incomplete sequencing despite the large sequencing depth. Pairwise subsampling led to the expectation that sequencing depth would affect the degree of clonotype sharing among donors. Naive subsets generally had larger estimated clonotype richness than memory subsets did.

Using the deep immunoSEQ assay, multiplex PCR amplified TCR CDR3 regions from genomic DNA. Extracted genomic DNA from each cell subset was spread evenly across all wells of several immunoSEQ 96-well plates, with each plate serving as a replicate. Each replicate PCR for sorted subsets received 200 ng genomic DNA, equal to 30,000 or so T cell genomes. Purified libraries were measured with a Qubit 3.0 fluorometer, size-checked on a Bioanalyzer 2100, and measured again with the KAPA Library Quantification kit. A separate single-read 150-cycle Illumina NextSeq 550 flow cell was used to sequence each immunoSEQ 96-well plate. In the original analysis: Because only junctional sequences without quality scores were contained in the immunoSEQ output, filtering matching that applied to full-length reads could not be performed. Sequences were annotated with PyIR, a Python wrapper for IgBLAST v1.9, and V/J genes and CDR3 were assigned using IMGT germline references. Reads were removed for weak V/J assignments (E-value above 1e-6), missing CDR3, stop codons, out-of-frame junctions, or ambiguous translated residues. V3J clonotypes were defined by identical inferred V gene, J gene, and CDR3 amino acid sequence. To compute the percentage overlap between repertoires, the number of shared unique clonotypes was divided by the size of the smaller repertoire. RTK rarefaction, the Chao1 estimator, and Recon v2.1 estimates of unobserved clonotypes were used to assess repertoire richness. Generation probabilities were computed with OLGA for all TCRbeta clonotypes obtained by the gDNA method from a few donors. Drawn from immuneACCESS, this table holds only the in-frame rearrangements with V and J called that TCRdb kept. Clones are partly lost; checked studies trace under half to an unresolved V gene and leave the rest unexplained. Clonal size and the V and J genes are those of that table, whereas D and trimming came from the DNA. In this sample the table shows about 600,000 clones, around 97% of which occur a single time. 0.057% of the sample is held by the ten biggest clonotypes.

This receptor was identified in a woman in her twenties or thirties in good health. Sequenced material: naive CD4+ T cells sorted from blood. The cell subset or site label of this sample denotes: CD45RA+ positively selected. This chain joins TRBV29-1 to TRBJ2-1; TRBD2 could be the D gene, as 6 bases match. The bases read TGCAGCGGCGCGGGAAACTACAATGAGCAGTTCTTC. Translated, it reads CSGAGNYNEQFF.